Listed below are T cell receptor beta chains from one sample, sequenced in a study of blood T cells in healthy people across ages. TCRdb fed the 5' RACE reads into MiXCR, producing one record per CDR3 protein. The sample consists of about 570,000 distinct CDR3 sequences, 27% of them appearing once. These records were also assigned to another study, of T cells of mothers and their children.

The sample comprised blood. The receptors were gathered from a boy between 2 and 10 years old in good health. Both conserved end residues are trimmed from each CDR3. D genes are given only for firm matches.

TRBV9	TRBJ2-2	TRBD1	ASSDGQGVYTGELF
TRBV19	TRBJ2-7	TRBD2	ASSPGTRIPYEQY
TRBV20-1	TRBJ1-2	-	SARGAVRGKGGYGYT
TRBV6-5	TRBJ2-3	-	ASSYTAEGFTDTQY
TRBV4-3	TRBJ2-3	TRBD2	ASSQGLSGSPNTQY
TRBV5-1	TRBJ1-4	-	ASSLRGTNEKLF
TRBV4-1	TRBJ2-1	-	ASSQTGDYNEQF
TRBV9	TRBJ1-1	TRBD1	ASSTGAGTEAF
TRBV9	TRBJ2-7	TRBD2	ASSEGPSGGFYEQY
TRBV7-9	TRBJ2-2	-	ASSLGRVSTGELF
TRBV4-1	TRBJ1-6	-	ASSQEQSPNSPLH
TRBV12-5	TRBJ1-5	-	ASGDRLNSNQPQH
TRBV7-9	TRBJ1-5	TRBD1	ASSSGGQGRRQPQH
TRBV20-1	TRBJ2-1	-	SARDPKRAGSYNEQF
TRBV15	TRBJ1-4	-	ATSRDAATNEKLF
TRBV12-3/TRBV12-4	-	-	ASSLRGNEQY
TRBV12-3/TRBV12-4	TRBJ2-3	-	ASSRLGGVTQY
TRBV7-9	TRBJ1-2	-	ASSGATVFYGYT
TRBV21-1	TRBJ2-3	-	ASSKLADTDTQY
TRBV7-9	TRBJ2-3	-	ASSPKTGNSTDTQY
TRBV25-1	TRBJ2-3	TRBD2	ASSEGGSGASTDTQY
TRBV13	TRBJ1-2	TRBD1	ASSLRTGNYGYT
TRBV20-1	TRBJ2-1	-	SALGTASSYNEQF
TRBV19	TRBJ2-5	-	ASSIGGAGGQETQY
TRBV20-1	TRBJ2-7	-	SARDRWKSSYEQY
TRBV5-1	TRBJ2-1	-	ASSLDGVSSYNEQF
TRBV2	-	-	ASTSGGATYEQY
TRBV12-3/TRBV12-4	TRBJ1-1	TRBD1	ASSFGTGGRAF
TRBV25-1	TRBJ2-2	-	ASRPPGDTGELV
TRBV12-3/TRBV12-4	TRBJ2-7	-	ASSLRTTPYEQY
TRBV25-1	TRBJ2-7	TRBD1	ASSDVGTGHGHEQY
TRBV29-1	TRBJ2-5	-	SVARRQGETQY
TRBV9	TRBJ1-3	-	ASSRNSGNTIY
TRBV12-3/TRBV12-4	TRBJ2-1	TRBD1	ASSFRQGGNEQF
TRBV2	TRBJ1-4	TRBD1	ASSEDRGGGEKLF
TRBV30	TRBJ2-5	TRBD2	AWSVLAGNQETQY
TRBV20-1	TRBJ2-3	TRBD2	SARPRTRTDTQY
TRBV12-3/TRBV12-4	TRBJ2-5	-	ASSSIQVKETQY
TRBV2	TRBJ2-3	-	ASSGAKRSTDTQY
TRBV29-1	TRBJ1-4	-	SVMQGNEKLF
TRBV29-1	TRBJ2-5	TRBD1	SVALLDRGKETQY
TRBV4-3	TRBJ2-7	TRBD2	ASSQRGESAYEQY
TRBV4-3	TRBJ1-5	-	ASSQDWQDNQPQH
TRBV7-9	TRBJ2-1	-	ASSFGGAGEQF
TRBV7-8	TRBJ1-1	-	ASSLATDTEAF
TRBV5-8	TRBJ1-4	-	ASNRVQATNEKLF
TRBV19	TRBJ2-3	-	ASNGHLFTDTQY
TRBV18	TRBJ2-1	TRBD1	ASSPRQDRITNEQF
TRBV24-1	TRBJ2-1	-	ATRALSSYNEQF
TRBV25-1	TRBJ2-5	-	ASSESAGRETQY
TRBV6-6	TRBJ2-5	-	ASSYGSGQQETQY
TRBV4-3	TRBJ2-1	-	ASSQEIVGNEQF
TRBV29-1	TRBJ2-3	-	SVGDSTDTQY
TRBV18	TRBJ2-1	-	ASSPQVPGGKNEQF